These 29 T cell receptor beta chains originate from one sample sequenced in a study of blood T cells in healthy people across ages. Through a sample-barcoded 5' primer and a J-beta primer mix, a second PCR was run for roughly 7 to 12 cycles. TCRdb re-called the 5' RACE reads through MiXCR, storing one row per CDR3 protein. The sample contains about 1 million distinct CDR3 sequences, 40% to 45% of which appear only once. Sequences were obtained from blood. The source of these receptors is a woman aged 55-69 years in good health.

The chain links TRBV7-9 to TRBJ2-1; D is unresolved. The CDR3 is 15 residues long. Germline lookup yields CDR1 SEHNR and CDR2 FQNEAQ (reference sequence). V dropped 3 bases and J dropped 0 bases, with 9 bases sitting between them. The CDR3 spells CASSLSRGSYNEQFF. As DNA, the CDR3 is TGTGCCAGCAGCTTGTCTAGAGGCTCCTACAATGAGCAGTTCTTC.

The gene calls are TRBV13 and TRBJ2-3; 8 positions agree with TRBD2. The CDR3 sequence is 18 residues long. CDR1 is PRHDT and CDR2 is FYEKMQ in the germline V gene (reference sequence). V was pared by 3 bases and J by 4 bases, with 15 bases of the junction left unmatched. DNA of the CDR3: TGTGCCAGCAGCTTCCTTCGGAGCGGGAGAGGGGGTGCAGATACGCAGTATTTT. Translated: CASSFLRSGRGGADTQYF.

This clonotype was detected a few times. CDR3 DNA sequence: TGTGCCAGCAGTGAAGGGGACCTGGGTTACTACGAGCAGTACTTC. Protein sequence: CASSEGDLGYYEQYF. The chain uses TRBV2 and TRBJ2-7, with D perhaps assigned TRBD1 or TRBD2 (5 bases each). Trimming cost V 1 base and J 3 bases, with 13 bases left between them. In germline, CDR1 is SNHLY, CDR2 FYNNEI. The CDR3 is made up of 15 amino acids.

The CDR3 nucleotides read TGTGCCAGCAGCTTAGTTTGGCAGATCACTGGAAACACCATATATTTT. It encodes CASSLVWQITGNTIYF. The chain is built from TRBV7-2 and TRBJ1-3; D gene unclear. The length of the CDR3 is 16 residues. The germline gives CDR1 SGHTA, CDR2 FQGNSA. Trimming stripped 1 base from V and 2 bases from J, with 12 bases between.

The gene calls are TRBV27 and TRBJ1-1; 7 positions match TRBD1. V lost 3 bases and J lost 3; bases outside the gene matches: 13. Germline V lookup: CDR1 MNHEY, CDR2 SMNVEV (reference sequence). The CDR3 consists of 17 residues. In DNA, the CDR3 is TGTGCCAGCAGTTTGCGTTTCAGGGGGTCTCTATACACTGAAGCTTTCTTT. Its protein product is CASSLRFRGSLYTEAFF.

The genes are TRBV20-1 and TRBJ2-3, with D possibly being TRBD1 or TRBD2 (5 bases each). CDR3 length equals 12 residues. V was pared by 3 bases and J by 6 bases, with 10 bases between. The germline gives CDR1 DFQATT, CDR2 SNEGSKA (reference sequence). Here the CDR3 reads CSARGPHDTQYF. CDR3 nucleotide sequence: TGCAGTGCTAGGGGACCTCACGATACGCAGTATTTT.

This chain links TRBV5-1 with TRBJ2-2; a weak D match, TRBD2 (5 bases). Germline lookup yields CDR1 SGHRS and CDR2 YFSETQ. The CDR3 runs 15 residues. Trimming shortened V by 6 bases and J by 4 bases, and 16 bases separated the two germline ends. The CDR3 loop is CASTFSSSITGELFF. As DNA, the CDR3 is TGCGCCAGCACCTTTTCTAGCTCTATCACCGGGGAGCTGTTTTTT.

This clonotype appeared a few times. The chain carries TRBV7-2 and TRBJ1-4; D unresolved. CDR1 and CDR2 (germline): SGHTA, FQGNSA. V was pared by 7 bases and J by 5 bases, with 14 bases between. The CDR3 consists of 14 residues. The CDR3 protein is CASTRLSGNEKLFF. The CDR3 DNA reads TGTGCCAGCACACGGCTATCTGGGAATGAAAAACTGTTTTTT.

V gene TRBV20-1 combines with J gene TRBJ2-1; D unclear. The CDR3 runs 13 residues. Looked up from germline, CDR1 is DFQATT and CDR2 is SNEGSKA (reference sequence). V lost 2 bases to trimming and J lost 13 bases, with 18 bases between them. CDR3 sequence (DNA): TGCAGTGCTAGATCAGACCACCAAGAGACCCAGTTCTTC. Amino acids: CSARSDHQETQFF.

This clonotype has more than one count but fewer than ten. The J gene is TRBJ2-5, the V gene TRBV20-1; 10 bases map to TRBD2. The ends lost 2 bases at V and 2 bases at J; junction bases unmatched: 11. The CDR3 has 17 amino acids. CDR1 is DFQATT and CDR2 is SNEGSKA in the germline V gene (reference sequence). CDR3 amino acids: CSARPFTSGTKQETQYF. CDR3 bases: TGCAGTGCTAGACCCTTCACTAGCGGGACTAAACAAGAGACCCAGTACTTC.

The CDR3 DNA reads TGCAGTGCTAGAGATCGGGCAGCTCGGGAGGCCCAGTACTTC. It is translated as CSARDRAAREAQYF. The chain couples TRBV20-1 to TRBJ2-5; 7 bases agree with TRBD2. V shed 0 bases, J shed 9 bases, and the junction held 10 bases outside the gene matches. This CDR3 contains 14 residues. Germline CDR1 DFQATT, CDR2 SNEGSKA (reference sequence).

The J gene is TRBJ2-7, the V gene TRBV6-6; D remains ambiguous. Per germline, CDR1 MNHNY and CDR2 SVGAGI (reference sequence). V was pared by 6 bases and J by 2 bases, with 11 bases between. CDR3 length: 13 amino acids. The DNA for the CDR3 is TGTGCCAGCAGATTGAACAGCGCCTACGAGCAGTACTTC. Translating gives CASRLNSAYEQYF.

V gene TRBV20-1 combines with J gene TRBJ1-2; D not resolved. This CDR3 region has 14 residues. The germline V and J ends were trimmed by 0 bases and 6 bases, with 14 bases remaining between them. Germline CDR1 is DFQATT and CDR2 is SNEGSKA (reference sequence). This CDR3 reads CSARDQRAFNGYTF. CDR3 bases: TGCAGTGCTAGAGATCAGAGGGCTTTCAATGGCTACACCTTC.

The chain uses TRBV5-8 and TRBJ2-3; D might be TRBD2 (5 bases). V lost 4 bases to trimming and J lost 2 bases, with 17 bases between them. Germline V gene lookup returns CDR1 SGHTS and CDR2 YDEGEE. The CDR3 is made up of 16 amino acids. The CDR3 here is CASSPGRFGITDTQYF. The CDR3 bases are TGTGCCAGCAGCCCTGGGAGATTTGGGATCACAGATACGCAGTATTTT.

This rearrangement joins TRBV15 to TRBJ1-5, with a possible D match to TRBD1 (5 bases). Per the germline V gene, CDR1 is LNHNV and CDR2 is YYDKDF (reference sequence). V lost 3 bases, J lost 0 bases, and 12 bases lay in between. There are 16 residues in the CDR3. The CDR3 coding sequence is TGTGCCACCAGCAGGCAGGACACCCCTAGCAATCAGCCCCAGCATTTT. Amino acid sequence: CATSRQDTPSNQPQHF.

The chain couples TRBV3-1 to TRBJ2-5, with D perhaps given as TRBD1 or TRBD2 (5 bases each). The germline V gene has CDR1 LGHDT and CDR2 YNNKEL (reference sequence). The CDR3 has 17 amino acids. Trimming took 2 bases from V and 1 from J, leaving 17 bases between them. CDR3 nucleotide sequence: TGTGCCAGCAGCCAACCACACGGACGGGGCAGCCAAGAGACCCAGTACTTC. It encodes CASSQPHGRGSQETQYF.

CDR3: CASSPLTGREQFF. Here the CDR3 DNA reads TGCGCCAGCAGCCCCCTAACAGGGCGTGAGCAGTTCTTC. The gene calls are TRBV5-1 and TRBJ2-1, with D possibly TRBD1 on 6 matching bases. CDR3 size: 13 residues. V dropped 4 bases and J dropped 9 bases, with 14 bases sitting between them. Looked up from germline, CDR1 is SGHRS and CDR2 is YFSETQ.

V gene TRBV29-1 combines with J gene TRBJ2-1; a weak D match, TRBD2 (6 bases). V lost 7 bases and J lost 13, with 20 bases in between. The germline V gene has CDR1 SQVTM and CDR2 ANQGSEA. This CDR3 is 12 amino acids long. In DNA, the CDR3 is TGCAGCGGACGGGAGAACGGAGAGACCCAGTTCTTC. Its protein is CSGRENGETQFF.

The chain uses TRBV24-1 and TRBJ2-1, with a tentative D call TRBD1 (5 bases). V lost 4 bases and J lost 9, with 12 bases in between. Germline-derived CDR1 and CDR2 are KGHDR and SFDVKD. The CDR3 is 13 residues long. CDR3 bases: TGTGCCACCAGTGACCCTAGGGGTACTGAGCAGTTCTTC. It encodes CATSDPRGTEQFF.

This clonotype has only a few counts. The chain is built from TRBV28 and TRBJ2-1; 10 bases align to TRBD2. V lost 10 bases to trimming and J lost 5 bases; unmatched junction nucleotides: 5. CDR1 MDHEN and CDR2 SYDVKM come from the germline V gene. The CDR3 contains 13 residues. CDR3: CATLGLANNEQFF. The CDR3 region has the DNA TGTGCCACTTTGGGACTAGCGAACAATGAGCAGTTCTTC.

This chain links TRBV20-1 with TRBJ2-1, with 10 bases matching TRBD2. The V gene end was trimmed by 6 bases and the J gene end by 4 bases; junction bases not matched to a gene: 6. Looked up from germline, CDR1 is DFQATT and CDR2 is SNEGSKA (reference sequence). The CDR3 is made up of 14 amino acids. The DNA of the CDR3 is TGCAGTGCAGTTAGCGGGGGGCTGTACAATGAGCAGTTCTTC. Residues: CSAVSGGLYNEQFF.

V usage is TRBV5-1 and J usage is TRBJ2-5; 10 bases are a match to TRBD2. CDR3 length equals 14 residues. V was clipped by 5 bases and J by 3 bases; unmatched bases: 4. CDR1 is SGHRS, CDR2 YFSETQ, per germline. The CDR3 bases are TGCGCCAGCAGACTGGGACTAGCGAAAGAGACCCAGTACTTC. Amino acids: CASRLGLAKETQYF.

This clonotype was observed a handful of times. J is TRBJ1-5 and V is TRBV7-2; D unresolved. The CDR3 contains 15 residues. Germline values: CDR1 SGHTA, CDR2 FQGNSA. V dropped 1 base and J dropped 3 bases, with 10 bases sitting between them. The CDR3 DNA reads as TGTGCCAGCAGCTTAGGATGGGGTGCCAATCAGCCCCAGCATTTT. Its protein product is CASSLGWGANQPQHF.

The chain carries TRBV7-4 and TRBJ2-1, with a possible D match to TRBD1 (5 bases). The ends were cut back, 3 bases at V and 10 bases at J, with 16 bases in the middle. The germline gives CDR1 SGHVT, CDR2 SQSDAQ. This CDR3 spans 14 amino acids. CDR3 residues: CASSFRTHSYEQFF. The CDR3 DNA reads as TGTGCCAGCAGCTTTAGGACACACTCCTACGAGCAGTTCTTC.

The chain carries TRBV20-1 and TRBJ1-6; no clear D gene. Trimming cost V 2 bases and J 7 bases, with 6 bases left between them. This CDR3 contains 12 residues. Germline loops: CDR1 DFQATT, CDR2 SNEGSKA (reference sequence). In DNA form, the CDR3 reads TGCAGTGCTAGATCGGGAAATTCACCCCTCCACTTT. Its translation is CSARSGNSPLHF.

This clonotype has a handful of counts. The rearrangement uses TRBV10-3 and TRBJ2-3; 10 nucleotides align to TRBD2. CDR3 length: 18 residues. CDR1 and CDR2 from the germline V gene are ENHRY and SYGVKD. The V gene end was trimmed by 0 bases and the J gene end by 1 base; junction bases not matched to a gene: 7. The CDR3 is CAISESATSGTGTDTQYF. CDR3 bases: TGTGCCATCAGTGAGTCTGCTACTAGCGGGACGGGCACAGATACGCAGTATTTT.

This sequence joins TRBV6-6 and TRBJ2-7; D gene ambiguous. This CDR3 has 13 residues. V was clipped by 6 bases and J by 2 bases, with 11 bases between them. Germline CDR1 MNHNY, CDR2 SVGAGI (reference sequence). The CDR3 coding sequence is TGTGCCAGCAGGGTAGGGTCCACCTACGAGCAGTACTTC. Translated: CASRVGSTYEQYF.

The V gene is TRBV2, the J gene TRBJ2-7; TRBD1 aligns across 10 bases. The J call may not be correct, given that the DNA end is closer to TRBJ2-5. The CDR3 extends over 15 amino acids. Germline values: CDR1 SNHLY, CDR2 FYNNEI. CDR3 sequence reads: CASTPGQGRQETQYF. In nucleotides, the CDR3 is TGTGCCAGTACGCCGGGACAGGGGAGGCAAGAGACCCAGTACTTC.

The chain has TRBV12-3 or TRBV12-4 and TRBJ2-1; D remains ambiguous. CDR3 length equals 14 residues. V was trimmed by 3 bases and J by 10 bases, leaving 16 bases between them. This CDR3 reads CASSLRELAGEQFF. CDR3 DNA: TGTGCCAGCAGTTTGCGAGAACTCGCTGGGGAGCAGTTCTTC.